The rows below give T cell receptor beta chains drawn from one sample of a study of T and B cells in COVID-19 patients. TCRdb re-called the multiplex PCR reads through MiXCR, storing one row per CDR3 protein. The data hold some 15,000 distinct CDR3 sequences, with about 31% observed a single time. The sequenced sample consisted of blood. The receptor set was obtained from a human donor who had recovered from COVID-19. Each CDR3 is given with its conserved first and last residue. A D gene is named only where the DNA matches it firmly. Clone size is not always given. Where it is, it says once, few, many or a class for expanded clones.

J | D | V | size | DNA | CDR3
TRBJ2-2 | - | TRBV6-2/TRBV6-3 | few | TGTGCCAGCAGTTATTCCACGGTGTCCGGGGAGCTGTTTTTT | CASSYSTVSGELFF
TRBJ2-7 | - | TRBV18 | few | TGTGCCAGCTCACCGATTGCAGGGGCGAATCCCTACGAGCAGTACTTC | CASSPIAGANPYEQYF
TRBJ1-2 | - | TRBV30 | medium-sized | TGTGCCCTACGCGGGGCCTATGGCTACACCTTC | CALRGAYGYTF
TRBJ2-2 | - | TRBV7-6 | - | TGTGCCAGCAGCTTAACGAGCGTCACCGGGGAGCTGTTTTTT | CASSLTSVTGELFF
TRBJ1-1 | - | TRBV18 | few | TGTGCCAGCTCACCGGGTCGGATGGACACTGAAGCTTTCTTT | CASSPGRMDTEAFF
TRBJ2-2 | - | TRBV6-5 | medium-sized | TGTGCCAGCAGTTACGGGCTTTCAGACACCGGGGAGCTGTTTTTT | CASSYGLSDTGELFF
TRBJ1-5 | - | TRBV30 | - | TGTGCCTGGGCCGGGAGCCAGAATCAGCCCCAGCATTTT | CAWAGSQNQPQHF
TRBJ1-1 | - | TRBV9 | - | TGTGCCAGCAGCTCCAACTTGGGATTACGCACTGAAGCTTTCTTT | CASSSNLGLRTEAFF
TRBJ1-6 | - | TRBV19 | medium-sized | TGTGCCACCCAGGGGAGCTCCTATAATTCACCCCTCCACTTT | CATQGSSYNSPLHF
TRBJ2-7 | TRBD1 | TRBV30 | few | TGTGCCTGTCGGTGGGGACAGAACTACGAGCAGTACTTC | CACRWGQNYEQYF
TRBJ2-5 | - | TRBV15 | medium-sized | TGTGCCACCAGCAGAGGAACAGGCCGGGAGACCCAGTACTTC | CATSRGTGRETQYF
TRBJ2-5 | - | TRBV10-3 | - | TGTGCCATCACCTCCGGCCCGGGGGAGACCCAGTACTTC | CAITSGPGETQYF
TRBJ2-7 | - | TRBV27 | medium-sized | TGTGCCAGCAGTTCAACCCAGTTGCACCCTCGGGACGAGCAGTACTTC | CASSSTQLHPRDEQYF
TRBJ1-6 | TRBD1 | TRBV27 | - | TGTGCCAGCAGGGGGACAGGGAATTCACCCCTCCACTTT | CASRGTGNSPLHF
TRBJ2-7 | - | TRBV5-4 | - | TGCGCCAGCAGCTTGGCCATCTCGCAGGGGTCTGACGAGCAGTACTTC | CASSLAISQGSDEQYF
TRBJ2-7 | - | TRBV30 | medium-sized | TGTGCCTGGAGTGAACTTCTAGGGGACGAGCAGTACTTC | CAWSELLGDEQYF
TRBJ2-6 | - | TRBV20-1 | - | TGCAGTGCTAGAGCGGGTAACGGGGCCAACGTCCTGACTTTC | CSARAGNGANVLTF
TRBJ2-7 | - | TRBV19 | medium-sized | TGTGCCAGTAGCCCTGACAGGCGGCCGCAGTACTTC | CASSPDRRPQYF
TRBJ2-7 | - | TRBV11-3 | few | TGTGCCAGCAGCCGAAACGCGGCCACCCCCACCTACGAGCAGTACTTC | CASSRNAATPTYEQYF
TRBJ2-2 | TRBD2 | TRBV6-2/TRBV6-3 | - | TGTGCCAGCACACGTCGATCACTAGCGGTGAACACCGGGGAGCTGTTTTTT | CASTRRSLAVNTGELFF
TRBJ1-4 | - | TRBV30 | medium-sized | TGTGCCTGGATCCCCCTAGAGTCAACTAATGAAAAACTGTTTTTT | CAWIPLESTNEKLFF
TRBJ1-2 | TRBD1 | TRBV20-1 | - | TGCAGTGCCCCCGGGACAGGGACCTCCAATGGCTACACCTTC | CSAPGTGTSNGYTF
TRBJ1-4 | - | TRBV29-1 | medium-sized | TGCAGCGTTGTAGGCGGGCAGGACTCAACTAATGAAAAACTGTTTTTT | CSVVGGQDSTNEKLFF
TRBJ2-7 | - | TRBV6-1 | - | TGTGCCAGCAGTACCTCGTCAGTGCCCTACGAGCAGTACTTC | CASSTSSVPYEQYF
TRBJ2-7 | - | TRBV5-4 | - | TGTGCCAGCAGCTCACAGGGAGGGAGCTCCTACGAGCAGTACTTC | CASSSQGGSSYEQYF
TRBJ1-1 | - | TRBV6-5 | - | TGTGCCAGCAGCCCTCGGGGGAGATCCAACACTGAAGCTTTCTTT | CASSPRGRSNTEAFF
TRBJ2-7 | - | TRBV29-1 | medium-sized | TGCAGCGTTGGACAAATCTACTACGAGCAGTACTTC | CSVGQIYYEQYF
TRBJ2-1 | - | TRBV5-1 | - | TGTGCCAGCAGCTTGTGGCCAGGGAACTACGAGCAGTTCTTC | CASSLWPGNYEQFF